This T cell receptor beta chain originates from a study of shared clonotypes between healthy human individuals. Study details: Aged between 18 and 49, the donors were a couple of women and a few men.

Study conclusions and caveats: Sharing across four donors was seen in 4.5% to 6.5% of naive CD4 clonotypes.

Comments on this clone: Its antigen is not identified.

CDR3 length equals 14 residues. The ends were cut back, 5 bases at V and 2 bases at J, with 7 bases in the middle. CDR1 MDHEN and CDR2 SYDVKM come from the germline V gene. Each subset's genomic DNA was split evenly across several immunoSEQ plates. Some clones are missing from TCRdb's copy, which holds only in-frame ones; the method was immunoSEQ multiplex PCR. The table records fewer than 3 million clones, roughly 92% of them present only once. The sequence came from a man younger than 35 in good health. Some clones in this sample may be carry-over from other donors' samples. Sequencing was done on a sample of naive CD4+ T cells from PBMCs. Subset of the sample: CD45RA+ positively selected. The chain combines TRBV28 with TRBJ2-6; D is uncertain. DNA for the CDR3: TGTGCCAGCAGTGCCCATACTGGGGCCAACGTCCTGACTTTC. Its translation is CASSAHTGANVLTF.